The rows below give T cell receptor beta chains drawn from one sample of a study of PD-1 blockade in mismatch repair-deficient tumors. Measured with immunoSEQ multiplex PCR; TCRdb has only the in-frame clones, and not every one. The sample lists 38,000 or so clones; roughly 84% were seen once. Sequences were derived from peripheral blood, sampled less than 95 weeks after starting pembrolizumab. These receptors all come from an adult with mismatch repair-deficient cancer. Both conserved end residues are part of each CDR3. A D gene is named only where the DNA matches it firmly. A clone size is listed for some rows: how often the clone was seen (once, few, many), or a class if it is expanded.

TRBV5-1,TRBJ2-2,-,TRBD2,16,CASSAGRGLNTGELFF,TGCGCCAGCAGCGCAGGGAGGGGCCTGAACACCGGGGAGCTGTTTTTT
TRBV6-1,TRBJ1-6,-,-,17,CASSAKSGSSYNSPLHF,TGTGCCAGCAGTGCGAAGTCGGGGAGCTCCTATAATTCACCCCTCCACTTT
TRBV15,TRBJ2-3,-,-,17,CATSRGYEGRNTDTQYF,TGTGCCACCAGCAGAGGGTACGAGGGACGGAACACAGATACGCAGTATTTT
TRBV29-1,TRBJ2-7,once,-,12,CSVTQSTYEQYF,TGCAGCGTTACCCAGAGTACCTACGAGCAGTACTTC
TRBV19,TRBJ1-2,-,-,15,CASSLQGTLSRGYTF,TGTGCCAGTAGTTTACAGGGTACTTTGTCTCGTGGCTACACCTTC
TRBV19,TRBJ2-7,once,TRBD1,18,CASSIGLSSGQGVYEQYF,TGTGCCAGTAGTATAGGTTTATCCTCGGGACAGGGGGTGTACGAGCAGTACTTC
TRBV11-2,TRBJ2-3,-,-,16,CASSRGSEIYTDTQYF,TGTGCCAGCAGCCGAGGGTCGGAAATATACACAGATACGCAGTATTTT
TRBV2,TRBJ2-7,few,-,12,CATGESSYEQYF,TGTGCCACCGGGGAGTCTTCCTACGAGCAGTACTTC
TRBV7-2,TRBJ1-4,-,-,16,CASSRRGDTTNEKLFF,TGTGCCAGCAGCCGGAGGGGGGATACGACTAATGAAAAACTGTTTTTT
TRBV30,TRBJ2-7,-,TRBD1,17,CAWSVPRSGQGANEQYF,TGTGCCTGGAGTGTTCCACGGTCAGGGCAGGGGGCCAACGAGCAGTACTTC
TRBV7-2,TRBJ2-2,-,-,14,CASSEQGYGGELFF,TGTGCCAGCAGCGAACAGGGATATGGCGGGGAGCTGTTTTTT
TRBV11-2,TRBJ1-4,-,TRBD1,15,CASSLSGQLNEKLFF,TGTGCCAGCAGCTTATCGGGACAGCTTAATGAAAAACTGTTTTTT
TRBV2,TRBJ2-2,-,-,14,CASGATVNTGELFF,TGTGCCAGCGGGGCGACAGTGAACACCGGGGAGCTGTTTTTT
TRBV5-6,TRBJ2-7,-,TRBD2,15,CASSPLTSGYYEQYF,TGTGCCAGCAGCCCACTAACTAGCGGCTACTACGAGCAGTACTTC
TRBV9,TRBJ2-5,-,-,15,CASSDTGTLGETQYF,TGTGCCAGCAGCGACACTGGGACATTAGGAGAGACCCAGTACTTC
TRBV27,TRBJ1-2,few,-,14,CASSADLTGHGYTF,TGTGCCAGCAGTGCGGACTTGACCGGACATGGCTACACCTTC
TRBV19,TRBJ1-4,-,-,15,CASSPTAVTNEKLFF,TGTGCCAGTAGTCCCACCGCGGTTACTAATGAAAAACTGTTTTTT
TRBV19,TRBJ1-1,-,TRBD1,17,CASSMFTGTGGETEAFF,TGTGCCAGTAGTATGTTCACCGGGACAGGGGGCGAGACTGAAGCTTTCTTT
TRBV30,TRBJ1-2,-,-,11,CAWSLQGGYTF,TGTGCCTGGAGCCTACAGGGTGGCTACACCTTC
TRBV7-9,TRBJ2-5,few,TRBD1,16,CASSFQDRGTQETQYF,TGTGCCAGCAGCTTTCAGGACAGGGGGACTCAAGAGACCCAGTACTTC
TRBV4-3,TRBJ1-2,-,-,14,CASSQDVAGAGYTF,TGCGCCAGCAGCCAAGATGTGGCAGGGGCTGGCTACACCTTC
TRBV9,TRBJ1-2,-,-,14,CASSVDGWAYGYTF,TGTGCCAGCAGCGTTGACGGCTGGGCCTATGGCTACACCTTC
TRBV28,TRBJ2-7,few,-,14,CASGSLTTGHEQYF,TGTGCCAGCGGGTCACTAACGACGGGCCACGAGCAGTACTTC
TRBV6-6,TRBJ2-1,-,TRBD1,14,CASSDRGPYNEQFF,TGTGCCAGCAGTGACAGGGGGCCCTACAATGAGCAGTTCTTC
TRBV19,TRBJ1-2,-,TRBD1,14,CASSPPTGNYGYTF,TGTGCCAGTAGTCCACCGACAGGGAACTATGGCTACACCTTC
TRBV6-5,TRBJ2-7,-,-,13,CASRHRDPYEQYF,TGTGCCAGCAGACACAGGGATCCCTACGAGCAGTACTTC
TRBV28,TRBJ2-1,-,-,12,CASSWGFNEQFF,TGTGCCAGCAGTTGGGGGTTCAATGAGCAGTTCTTC
TRBV2,TRBJ1-4,-,-,14,CASSDGGTNEKLFF,TGTGCCAGCAGTGACGGGGGAACTAATGAAAAACTGTTTTTT
TRBV18,TRBJ2-7,-,TRBD2,14,CASSPGSGSKEQYF,TGTGCCAGCTCACCAGGTAGCGGGAGTAAGGAGCAGTACTTC
TRBV6-6,TRBJ2-5,-,-,13,CASQKDSQETQYF,TGTGCCAGCCAAAAGGACAGTCAAGAGACCCAGTACTTC
TRBV6-1,TRBJ2-7,-,TRBD2,13,CASSLGLGYEQYF,TGTGCCAGCAGTCTCGGACTAGGCTACGAGCAGTACTTC
TRBV5-1,TRBJ2-3,-,TRBD2,17,CASSLRFLAGNTDTQYF,TGCGCCAGCAGCTTGAGATTTCTAGCGGGCAACACAGATACGCAGTATTTT
TRBV19,TRBJ1-5,-,-,13,CASSLGLSQPQHF,TGTGCCAGTAGTCTCGGCTTAAGTCAGCCCCAGCATTTT
TRBV19,TRBJ1-3,-,-,13,CASSIIDGNTIYF,TGTGCCAGTAGTATTATCGACGGAAACACCATATATTTT
TRBV7-9,TRBJ2-1,once,-,15,CASSLAYTGRNEQFF,TGTGCCAGCAGCTTAGCGTATACAGGACGCAATGAGCAGTTCTTC
TRBV16,TRBJ1-2,-,-,16,CASSQSSSELPYGYTF,TGTGCCAGCAGCCAATCTTCGAGCGAACTCCCCTATGGCTACACCTTC
TRBV4-2,TRBJ2-5,-,-,13,CASSQDLRETQYF,TGTGCCAGCAGCCAAGATTTACGGGAGACCCAGTACTTC
TRBV19,TRBJ2-2,few,TRBD1,15,CASRWGTGNTGELFF,TGTGCCAGTAGGTGGGGGACAGGAAACACCGGGGAGCTGTTTTTT
TRBV9,TRBJ2-3,-,-,16,CASSPRLPTSTDTQYF,TGTGCCAGCAGCCCTCGACTACCTACTAGCACAGATACGCAGTATTTT
TRBV4-2,TRBJ1-2,-,-,16,CASSQDPGDKRQGYTF,TGTGCCAGCAGCCAAGATCCCGGGGACAAACGGCAAGGCTACACCTTC
TRBV7-9,TRBJ2-3,-,TRBD2,13,CASSLMGLRTQYF,TGTGCCAGCAGCTTAATGGGACTACGTACGCAGTATTTT
TRBV5-1,TRBJ1-2,-,-,16,CASSLDPGGINYGYTF,TGCGCCAGCAGCTTGGATCCTGGCGGAATTAACTATGGCTACACCTTC
TRBV5-1,TRBJ1-1,once,TRBD1,15,CASILDGQGASEAFF,TGCGCCAGCATACTGGACGGTCAGGGGGCGTCTGAAGCTTTCTTT
TRBV27,TRBJ2-1,-,TRBD1,16,CASSWAGTGNVNEQFF,TGTGCCAGCAGTTGGGCCGGGACAGGGAACGTCAATGAGCAGTTCTTC
TRBV29-1,TRBJ2-7,medium-sized,TRBD1,14,CSVDTGTGSYEQYF,TGCAGCGTAGACACCGGGACAGGGTCCTACGAGCAGTACTTC
TRBV7-9,TRBJ1-1,-,-,14,CASSLLQGNTEAFF,TGTGCCAGCAGCTTATTACAGGGGAACACTGAAGCTTTCTTT
TRBV2,TRBJ1-1,-,-,13,CASSERQATEAFF,TGTGCCAGCAGTGAACGGCAGGCAACTGAAGCTTTCTTT